This T cell receptor beta chain was obtained from a study of T-cell reconstitution after alpha-beta-depleted transplantation in children. Unique molecular identifiers were incorporated during preparation of the TCRbeta library. TCRdb called the PCR reads again in MiXCR, with one record for every CDR3 protein. The sample consists of 200,000 to 250,000 distinct CDR3 sequences, roughly 9.1% of them appearing once. The sequencing used PBMCs, mostly from graft donor cells, collected 360 days after TCRalphabeta/CD19-depleted stem cell transplant. The receptor was isolated from a male patient between 2 and 15 years old who had a stem cell transplant for acute myeloid leukemia, so the T cells may come from the graft donor.

The CDR3 nucleotides are TGCAGTGCTAGGCCTACGAATGAGGGGAATCAGCCCCAGCATTTT. This gives the protein CSARPTNEGNQPQHF. The rearrangement uses TRBV20-1 and TRBJ1-5; TRBD1 is a possible D gene (5 bases). V was pared by 3 bases and J by 4 bases, with 16 bases between. This CDR3 has 15 amino acids. Per germline, CDR1 DFQATT and CDR2 SNEGSKA (reference sequence).